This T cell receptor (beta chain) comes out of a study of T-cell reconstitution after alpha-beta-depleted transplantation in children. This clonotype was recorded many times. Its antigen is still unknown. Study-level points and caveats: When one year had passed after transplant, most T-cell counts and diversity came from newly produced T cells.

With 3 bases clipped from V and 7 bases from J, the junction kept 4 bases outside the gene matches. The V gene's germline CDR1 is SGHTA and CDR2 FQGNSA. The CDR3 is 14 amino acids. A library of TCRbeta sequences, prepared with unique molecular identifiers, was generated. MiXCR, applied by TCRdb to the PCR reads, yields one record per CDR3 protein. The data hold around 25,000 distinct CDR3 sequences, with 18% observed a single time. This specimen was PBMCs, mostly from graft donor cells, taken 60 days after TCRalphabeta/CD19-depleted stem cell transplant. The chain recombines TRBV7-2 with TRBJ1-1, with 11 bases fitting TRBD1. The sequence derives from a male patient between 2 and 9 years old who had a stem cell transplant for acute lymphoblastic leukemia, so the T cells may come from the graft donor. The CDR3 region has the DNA TGTGCCAGCAGCTTCGGACAGGGGGCGTTTGAAGCTTTCTTT. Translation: CASSFGQGAFEAFF.